This TCR beta chain is drawn from a study of vaccination and CD4 T cells after COVID-19. The overall study: At a median around 92 days (range 35 to 161) after diagnosis, post-COVID samples were drawn.

Sequencing of DNA taken from cultured CD4+ T cells relied on the Oncomine TCR Beta short-read assay. From cultured CD4+ T cells, genomic DNA was extracted. MiXCR, run by TCRdb on the PCR reads, gives a single entry per CDR3 protein. The sample carries over 12,000 distinct CDR3 sequences, approximately 40% recorded once. The sample's treatment: roughly 10-day PBMC culture with coronavirus spike peptide pools or control peptides (ViraFEST assay). Before TCRs were sequenced, ViraFEST expanded antigen-specific T cells with peptide pools. The CDR3 covers 15 residues. Trimming removed 1 base at V and 9 bases at J, with 16 bases between. Germline loops: CDR1 MRHNA, CDR2 SNTAGT. In its sample, this clonotype was seen a few times. Its matching antigen is unknown.

Sequences were obtained from CD4+ T cells from blood, cultured in vitro. This chain joins TRBV6-4 and TRBJ2-1; perhaps TRBD2 as D (7 bases). This sequence was found in a human donor who had recovered from COVID-19. The chain's CDR3 is CASSDLWGGRGEQFF. The CDR3 DNA reads TGTGCCAGCAGTGACTTGTGGGGGGGCCGTGGTGAGCAGTTCTTC.